This T cell receptor (beta chain) was identified in a study of blood T cell repertoires in COVID-19. Study details: Acute and convalescent COVID-19 specimens originated in the United States, Italy and Spain.

Authors' analysis steps: Nucleated cell number was recorded as an estimate derived from reference gene primer amplification. The table came from immunoSEQ multiplex PCR; TCRdb's copy has only in-frame clones and leaves some out. That table is the source of V, J and clone size, and D and trimming were worked out from the DNA. The sample lists fewer than 350,000 clones, 86% occurring once. A Seattle source enrolled patients during active infection and followed them longitudinally. The V gene lost 6 bases and the J gene lost 5 bases, with 13 bases spanning the gap. The V gene's germline CDR1 is LNHDA and CDR2 SQIVND (reference sequence). The CDR3 has 13 residues.

The sequence came from a woman aged 30 to 39 with COVID-19, enrolled during active disease. The sequencing input was peripheral blood. The chain recombines TRBV19 with TRBJ1-1, with D maybe TRBD1 (5 bases). CDR3 coding DNA: TGTGCCAGTAGACCGGGCAGGGTGACTGAAGCTTTCTTT. It specifies CASRPGRVTEAFF.